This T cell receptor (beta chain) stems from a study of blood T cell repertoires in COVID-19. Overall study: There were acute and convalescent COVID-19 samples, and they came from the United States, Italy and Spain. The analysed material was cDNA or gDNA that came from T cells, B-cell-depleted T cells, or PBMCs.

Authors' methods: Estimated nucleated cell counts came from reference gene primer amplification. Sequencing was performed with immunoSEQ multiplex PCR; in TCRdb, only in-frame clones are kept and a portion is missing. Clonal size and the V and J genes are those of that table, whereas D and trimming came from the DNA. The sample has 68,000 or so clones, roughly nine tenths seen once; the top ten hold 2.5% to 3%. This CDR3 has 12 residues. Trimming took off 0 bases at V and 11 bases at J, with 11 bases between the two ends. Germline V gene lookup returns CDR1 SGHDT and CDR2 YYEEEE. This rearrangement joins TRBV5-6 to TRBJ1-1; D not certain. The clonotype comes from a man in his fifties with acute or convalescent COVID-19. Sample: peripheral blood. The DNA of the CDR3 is TGTGCCAGCAGCTTGGGAGGCGGTGGGGCTTTCTTT. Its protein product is CASSLGGGGAFF.